This T cell receptor (beta chain) was retrieved from a study of CD8 T cells in ankylosing spondylitis. Notes on the study in general: A motif in TCR beta, a set of several highly homologous variants, appeared characteristic of ankylosing spondylitis blood. Disease-associated clones were reportedly significantly overrepresented in matched ankylosing spondylitis synovial fluid.

This clonotype was recorded at least ten times. Its cognate antigen is unknown. Libraries for TCR beta were made by quantitative 5'-RACE with molecular barcodes. TCRdb reprocessed the 5' RACE reads with MiXCR, giving one entry per CDR3 protein. The profile shows some 220,000 distinct CDR3 sequences, around 6.6% of them singletons. The CDR3 covers 14 residues. Germline V gene lookup returns CDR1 MNHEY and CDR2 SMNVEV (reference sequence). J lost 4 bases, V lost 6 bases, and 8 bases had no gene match. The sequenced sample was blood, either unsorted or a sorted T cell fraction (not recorded which). This clonotype was sampled from a male donor with ankylosing spondylitis. The V and J genes are TRBV27 and TRBJ1-2, with 7 bases that match TRBD1. The CDR3 loop is CASSTGRQGYGYTF. Here the CDR3 DNA reads TGTGCCAGCAGCACAGGGCGACAGGGCTATGGCTACACCTTC.